What follows are 19 T cell receptor beta chains derived from one specimen sequenced in a study of long-term antiretroviral therapy in people with HIV. The assay, immunoSEQ v3.0, was run at survey level. The data were produced by immunoSEQ multiplex PCR, yet TCRdb's version contains in-frame clones alone and is incomplete. The sample carries approximately 11,000 clones, under 85% recorded once. The sample here was unsorted PBMCs, taken at the start of antiretroviral therapy, before treatment. The receptors derive from a young man with HIV.

The chain uses TRBV28 and TRBJ2-7; 7 nucleotides agree with TRBD1. V shed 8 bases, J shed 0 bases, and the junction held 7 bases outside the gene matches. The CDR3 has 14 residues. Germline V gives CDR1 MDHEN, CDR2 SYDVKM. DNA for the CDR3: TGTGCCAGCCAGAAGACAGGGAGCTCCTACGAGCAGTACTTC. This codes for CASQKTGSSYEQYF.

The chain is built from TRBV5-8 and TRBJ1-1; no definite D call. Deletions cut 2 bases from V and 1 base from J, with 6 bases between. Germline V lookup: CDR1 SGHTS, CDR2 YDEGEE. The CDR3 totals 13 residues. The CDR3, as DNA: TGTGCCAGCAGCTTAGCGTGGAACACTGAAGCTTTCTTT. It encodes CASSLAWNTEAFF.

The chain joins TRBV7-9 to TRBJ2-7; D is undetermined. From germline, CDR1 is SEHNR and CDR2 FQNEAQ (reference sequence). Trimming cost V 2 bases and J 3 bases, with 5 bases left between them. This CDR3 region has 12 residues. CDR3 nucleotides: TGTGCCAGCAGCTTATCTCGCTACGAGCAGTACTTC. It encodes CASSLSRYEQYF.

The rearrangement links TRBV5-4 to TRBJ2-1; D is tentatively TRBD1 or TRBD2 (6 bases each). Germline CDR1 and CDR2: SGHNT and YYREEE (reference sequence). This CDR3 contains 16 residues. The V gene lost 0 bases and the J gene lost 3 bases, with 13 bases spanning the gap. For the CDR3, the DNA is TGTGCCAGCAGCTTGGCCTTCCGGGGGCTCTACAATGAGCAGTTCTTC. Translated: CASSLAFRGLYNEQFF.

In this sample, this clone turned up once. The J gene is TRBJ2-1, the V gene TRBV7-2, with D perhaps TRBD1 or TRBD2 (5 bases each). This CDR3 spans 14 amino acids. V gave up 7 bases and J gave up 5 bases, with 15 bases separating them. Germline V gene data show CDR1 as SGHTA and CDR2 as FQGNSA. CDR3 region: CASTPGALNNEQFF. CDR3 in DNA: TGTGCCAGCACCCCCGGGGCCCTGAACAATGAGCAGTTCTTC.

The rearrangement uses TRBV4-3 and TRBJ2-1; D perhaps matches TRBD2 (5 bases). The CDR3 covers 15 residues. Germline CDR1 and CDR2: LGHNA and YSLEER. Trimming stripped 0 bases from V and 4 bases from J, with 10 bases between. The CDR3 nucleotides are TGCGCCAGCAGCCAAGACGGGAACCGGTACAATGAGCAGTTCTTC. Translated, it gives CASSQDGNRYNEQFF.

The chain is built from TRBV15 and TRBJ2-3; 9 bases are a match to TRBD1. Germline V gene sequence: CDR1 LNHNV, CDR2 YYDKDF (reference sequence). The CDR3 sequence is 16 residues long. The junction had 5 bases not matched to a gene; V was cut back by 0 bases and J by 4 bases. CDR3 loop: CATSRDKGTGSDTQYF. The CDR3 DNA reads as TGTGCCACCAGCAGAGATAAAGGGACAGGGTCAGATACGCAGTATTTT.

V gene TRBV19 combines with J gene TRBJ1-2, with D possibly TRBD1 on 6 matching bases. The CDR3 loop spans 13 amino acids. Per germline, CDR1 LNHDA and CDR2 SQIVND (reference sequence). Trimming took off 5 bases at V and 3 bases at J, with 10 bases between the two ends. The CDR3 region has the DNA TGTGCCAGTAGTCAGGGGCTGGACTATGGCTACACCTTC. Translating it yields CASSQGLDYGYTF.

This clone was seen only once. This rearrangement joins TRBV18 to TRBJ2-7; the match to TRBD2 covers 7 bases. Germline V lookup: CDR1 KGHSH, CDR2 LQKENI. V lost 2 bases and J lost 3; bases outside the gene matches: 1. The CDR3 totals 13 residues. The CDR3 spells CASSPKRGYEQYF. The CDR3 nucleotides read TGTGCCAGCTCACCAAAGCGGGGCTACGAGCAGTACTTC. Based on the CDR3 plus reference TRBV18 and TRBJ2-7, the full variable domain is NAGVMQNPRHLVRRRGQEARLRCSPMKGHSHVYWYRQLPEEGLKFMVYLQKENIIDESGMPKERFSAEFPKEGPSILRIQQVVRGDSAAYFCASSPKRGYEQYFGPGTRLTVT.

J is TRBJ1-1 and V is TRBV18; D gene ambiguous. From germline, CDR1 is KGHSH and CDR2 LQKENI. Trimming removed 1 base at V and 3 bases at J, with 9 bases between. The CDR3 runs to 14 residues. CDR3 DNA: TGTGCCAGCTCACCACAGGGAGTAGACACTGAAGCTTTCTTT. Encoded protein: CASSPQGVDTEAFF.

About this clone: One junction end does not reproduce the germline sequence, and a read error may be involved. The chain recombines TRBV7-7 with TRBJ2-1; D is unclear. The CDR3 has 13 residues. Germline CDR1 and CDR2: SSHAT and FNYEAQ (reference sequence). In DNA form, the CDR3 reads TGTGCTAGCAGCTCCGACAACGGGCCTCGGCGGTTCTTC. Residues: CASSSDNGPRRFF.

This sequence joins TRBV27 and TRBJ1-2; 9 bases align to TRBD1. Per the germline V gene, CDR1 is MNHEY and CDR2 is SMNVEV (reference sequence). Unmatched junction bases numbered 9, after V lost 6 bases and J lost 4 bases. The CDR3 extends over 15 amino acids. Here the CDR3 DNA reads TGTGCCAGCAGCTCAAAGCCGGGACAGGGCTATGGCTACACCTTC. It is translated as CASSSKPGQGYGYTF.

The J gene is TRBJ1-3, the V gene TRBV6-1, with D hard to call. With 2 bases removed from V and 8 bases from J, the gap between germline ends came to 19 bases. Germline V CDR1 and CDR2: MNHNS, SASEGT. There are 16 residues in the CDR3. CDR3 residues: CASSETSSGIGDTIYF. CDR3 nucleotides: TGTGCCAGCAGTGAAACGAGCTCGGGGATTGGGGACACCATATATTTT.

This clone was detected a few times. CDR3 sequence reads: CACTSMNEQFF. Written as DNA, the CDR3 is TGTGCCTGTACTAGTATGAATGAGCAGTTCTTC. This chain links TRBV30 with TRBJ2-1, with a tentative D call TRBD2 (5 bases). The CDR3 has 11 amino acids. The V end lost 6 bases, the J end lost 7 bases, and 10 bases lay between the germline ends. Germline V gene data show CDR1 as GTSNPN and CDR2 as SVGIG (reference sequence).

The rearrangement joins TRBV27 to TRBJ2-3, with no clear D. V was pared by 6 bases and J by 3 bases, with 4 bases between. CDR3 length equals 11 residues. Germline CDR1 reads MNHEY; CDR2 reads SMNVEV (reference sequence). The CDR3 nucleotides are TGTGCCAGCAGGGGTACAGATACGCAGTATTTT. This gives the protein CASRGTDTQYF.

The V call is TRBV4-2, the J call TRBJ2-3; 9 nucleotides match TRBD2. Germline V lookup: CDR1 LGHNA, CDR2 YNFKEQ. With V trimmed by 1 base and J by 4 bases, 9 bases remained unmatched. CDR3 size: 17 residues. CDR3 sequence reads: CASSQGGVAGEADTQYF. The CDR3 DNA follows: TGTGCCAGCAGCCAAGGGGGGGTAGCGGGAGAGGCAGATACGCAGTATTTT.

The rearrangement links TRBV7-3 to TRBJ2-5, with D hard to call. The CDR3 spans 13 residues. V was pared by 5 bases and J by 5 bases, with 12 bases between. CDR1 and CDR2 from the germline V gene are SGHTA and FQGTGA. CDR3 DNA sequence: TGTGCCAGCAGCCCGGGCCACGGCGAGACCCAGTACTTC. Encoded protein: CASSPGHGETQYF.

This chain joins TRBV7-2 and TRBJ2-3; 12 positions agree with TRBD2. CDR3 size: 18 residues. Per germline, CDR1 SGHTA and CDR2 FQGNSA. The J segment lost 0 bases and the V segment lost 2 bases, leaving 6 bases of the junction unmatched. DNA for the CDR3: TGTGCCAGCAGCTTACTACTAGCGGGGGGCCTAAGCACAGATACGCAGTATTTT. Protein: CASSLLLAGGLSTDTQYF.

The rearrangement links TRBV4-2 to TRBJ2-7; 9 bases are shared with TRBD2. The germline V gene has CDR1 LGHNA and CDR2 YNFKEQ. J lost 4 bases, V lost 4 bases, and 5 bases had no gene match. The CDR3 runs to 14 residues. This chain's CDR3 is CASSPVAGAYEQYF. CDR3 bases: TGTGCCAGCAGCCCAGTAGCGGGGGCGTACGAGCAGTACTTC.